The entry below describes one T cell receptor (beta chain). This clonotype was seen a handful of times. Its cognate antigen has yet to be identified. The sample holds no much larger clone one base away, and base qualities are not on file. Sequencing was performed on an Illumina NovaSeq 6000. TCR cDNA was synthesized by 5'RACE template switching, which introduced a universal primer site and unique molecular identifiers. Priming of cDNA synthesis was performed from both the TCR alpha and TCR beta constant segments. Two PCR steps were used to amplify libraries, with sample barcodes and sequencing adapters being added in the second step. Sequencing of libraries was performed on Illumina HiSeq 2500 (2x100 bp) or NovaSeq (2x150 bp). Turning to the authors' computational methods: Reads were demultiplexed and collapsed into UMI consensus sequences with MIGEC, and V(D)J alignment was performed with MiXCR. Vaccine-responding clonotypes were identified with edgeR using replicate PBMC samples, with FDR below 0.01 and a log2 fold change above 5 up to day 15 being required. CD4 or CD8 identity was assigned to each bulk clonotype according to whether the clonotype was present at higher abundance in the sequenced CD4 repertoire or the sequenced CD8 repertoire. TCRdb ran its own pipeline on the public reads, namely fastp trimming at Q25 and MiXCR clone calling, and kept in-frame beta chains. Every CDR3 protein is listed once, alongside the most common genes and DNA of its rows. The V and J calls here are based on TCRdb, not the publication. Within this sample are approximately 300,000 distinct CDR3 sequences, with around 11% of them counted one time only. The ten largest clonotypes hold 3% to 4% of the sample.

Including cysteine and phenylalanine, the CDR3 has 15 amino acids. The sequence is cut down to CDR3 DNA, 45 bases in frame from base 1. Deletion took 8 bases off V and 3 bases off J, with a span of 17 bases between the germline ends. Per the germline V gene, SGHRS is the CDR1 and YFSETQ is the CDR2. What this sample's treatment or condition label stands for: live attenuated yellow fever vaccine strain. A standard Ficoll-Paque protocol was used to isolate PBMCs from peripheral blood. CD4 and CD8 T-cell fractions were isolated with Dynabeads CD4 and CD8 positive selection kits. TriZol was used to extract RNA from bulk PBMCs, CD4 and CD8 fractions, and dextramer-positive and dextramer-negative fractions. The data derive from a study of T cells after yellow fever vaccination (dated by TCRdb to about 2019). Background on the whole study: The SMART-Seq v4 Ultra Low Input RNA kit was used to prepare libraries from fractions with low cell numbers. Two healthy male donors, one aged 18 to 30 and one aged 30 to 40 years, were included in the cohort. To follow T-cell clones before and after primary and booster YFV17D yellow fever vaccination, bulk TCR alpha and beta repertoires were sequenced over time. Blood samples were taken at several timepoints before and after primary and secondary immunization, and bulk PBMC replicates and cell subsets were isolated.

Points the paper makes about the study in general: Because the study included only a couple of donors, the extent to which the findings can be generalized is limited. A small share of clonotypes was detected in both CD4 and CD8 compartments, with the overlap likely arising from convergent recombination. Compared with the primary T-cell response, the secondary T-cell response was weaker but faster, peaking on day 5 rather than day 15. FACS-sorted repertoires could contain abundant contaminating clonotypes from the bulk population, so computational filtering was required. Most clones expanded after primary vaccination were re-detected after the booster (about 96% of CD4 and 88% of CD8), suggesting broad memory maintenance.

This specimen was CD4+ T cells sorted from PBMCs, taken 45 days after the yellow fever booster vaccination. The origin of this receptor is a man between 18 and 35 years old who received the YFV17D yellow fever vaccine. The chain couples TRBV5-1 to TRBJ1-4, with no confident D gene call. The CDR3: CARHQRGRSNEKLFF. In nucleotide form, the sequence is TGCGCCAGACACCAACGGGGAAGATCTAATGAAAAACTGTTTTTT.